This T cell receptor (beta chain) was found in a study of regulatory T cells in long-lasting Graves disease (dated by TCRdb to the early 2020s). With regard to the full study: Newly diagnosed Graves' disease patients had taken antithyroid drugs for less than 3 months. The study was conducted in China and was registered as a clinical trial. This study used TCR sequencing and RNA sequencing of peripheral blood to compare persistent Graves' disease patients against newly diagnosed Graves' disease patients. A total of 35 or so samples were covered by TCR sequencing, comprising approximately 13 persistent and 20 newly diagnosed Graves' disease patients. What the authors observed across the whole study: Compared with newly diagnosed patients, persistent Graves' disease patients had lower TCR Shannon entropy and fewer highly expanded clones, which suggests clonal expansion. TRBV28, TRBJ1-2 and TRBJ2-5 were preferentially used in persistent disease, while TRBV20-1 and TRBJ2-1 were favored in newly diagnosed disease. As a limitation, the authors acknowledged that the small sample size may reduce accuracy. The study examined only peripheral blood because the primary lesion, thyroid tissue, could not be accessed. Only the TCR beta chain was sequenced and analyzed. Persistent patients shared more public clonotypes among themselves (around 3,000) than newly diagnosed patients did (roughly 910).

Libraries were constructed by multiplex PCR. Sequencing was carried out with an Illumina HiSeq 4000. To build TCR beta libraries, CDR3 regions were amplified by Arm-PCR using iRepertoire HTBI primers. Before sequencing, the PCR products went through gel purification. Under the source paper's analysis protocol: Across samples, 62 TRBV and 13 to 15 TRBJ segments were identified and used for gene usage analysis of CDR3 amino acid clonotypes. COPE and FqMerger were used to merge filtered high-quality paired reads into contigs. BLAST was used to align contigs to IMGT TRBV, TRBD and TRBJ reference genes, and CDR3 was defined according to IMGT. Highly expanded clones were defined as clonotypes with a frequency above 0.1%. Shannon entropy was used to measure repertoire diversity, and the Gini coefficient was used to measure V-J evenness. Clonotypes shared by more than one individual were considered public. TCRdb redid the processing of the public reads, applying fastp at Q25 and MiXCR, and retained in-frame beta chains. Each entry is one CDR3 protein sequence, shown with its most common DNA and genes. TCRdb, not the authors, supplied the V and J calls. For this sample the table gives over 300,000 distinct CDR3 sequences, of which 15% to 17% were detected only once. The ten largest clones represent about 24% of the sample.

From the cysteine up to the phenylalanine, the CDR3 has a length of 16 residues. CDR3 DNA only is kept here, 48 bases in frame from base 1. The germline V gene supplies CDR1 SQVTM and CDR2 ANQGSEA. V sheds 1 base and J sheds 0 bases, leaving 13 bases between their ends. This clonotype was observed at least ten times. Its specific antigen is unknown. Qualities for individual bases were not recorded, and no much larger clone is one base off. The intended sense of this specimen's time point label: newly diagnosed GD, antithyroid drugs for less than 3 months. RNA was extracted from PBMCs in TRIzol for both TCR sequencing and RNA sequencing. Graves' disease was diagnosed according to American Thyroid Association guidelines. Patients were recruited from an endocrinology department in Xi'an, China. Each patient gave 7 to 9.5 milliliters of peripheral blood, collected in an EDTA anticoagulant tube. Ficoll Paque Plus density gradient separation was used to isolate PBMCs, and no further T cell sorting was done. RNA quality was checked with an Agilent 2100 Bioanalyzer and agarose gel, and concentration with a NanoDrop 2000.

This TCR was recovered from a female donor with Graves disease. The rearranged segments are TRBV29-1 and TRBJ2-4, with the D segment possibly TRBD1 or TRBD2, each aligning over 6 bases. The material sequenced was peripheral blood mononuclear cells (PBMCs), taken at new diagnosis, from a patient treated with antithyroid drugs. The CDR3 region has the sequence CSVEGGAGRAKNIQYF. The nucleotides read TGCAGCGTTGAAGGGGGGGCAGGACGAGCCAAAAACATTCAGTACTTC.